The present T cell receptor (beta chain) was sequenced within a study of blood T cell repertoires in COVID-19. Study at large: The samples span acute and convalescent COVID-19 from the United States, Italy and Spain. PBMCs, B-cell-depleted T cells, or T cells provided the cDNA or gDNA that made up the material.

In the authors' workflow: Amplification of reference gene primers provided the estimated nucleated cell counts. Generated by immunoSEQ multiplex PCR, the TCRdb table keeps only in-frame clones and is missing some. That table is the source of V, J and clone size, and D and trimming were worked out from the DNA. The data contain roughly 170,000 clones, around 87% of them singletons. A Seattle source enrolled patients during active infection and followed them longitudinally. The CDR3 loop spans 13 amino acids. V lost 6 bases and J 5 bases, leaving 12 bases between the germline ends. Germline V gives CDR1 SGHRS, CDR2 YFSETQ.

This clonotype was obtained from a woman aged 70-85 years with COVID-19, enrolled during active disease. Sample: peripheral blood. The chain uses TRBV5-1 and TRBJ2-1; no reliable D call. CDR3 nucleotide sequence: TGCGCCAGCAACATGCCACAGAACAATGAGCAGTTCTTC. Translating gives CASNMPQNNEQFF.